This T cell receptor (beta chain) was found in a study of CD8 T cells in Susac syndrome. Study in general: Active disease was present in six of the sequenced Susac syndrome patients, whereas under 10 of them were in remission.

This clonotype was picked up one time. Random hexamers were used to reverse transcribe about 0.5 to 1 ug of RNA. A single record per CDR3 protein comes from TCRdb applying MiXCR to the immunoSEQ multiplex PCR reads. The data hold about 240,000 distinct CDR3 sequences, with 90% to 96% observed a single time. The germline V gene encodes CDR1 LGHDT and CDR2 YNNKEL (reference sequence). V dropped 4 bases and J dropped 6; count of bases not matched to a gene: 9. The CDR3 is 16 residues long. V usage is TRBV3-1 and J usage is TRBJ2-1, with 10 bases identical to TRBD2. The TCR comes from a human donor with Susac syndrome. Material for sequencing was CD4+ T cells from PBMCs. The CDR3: CASSRMLLAGSNEQFF. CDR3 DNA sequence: TGTGCCAGCAGCCGGATGTTACTAGCGGGAAGCAATGAGCAGTTCTTC.